A selection of T cell receptor beta chains follows, all from one sample in a study of control samples from healthy donors and cancer patients. Libraries were prepared by immunoSEQ multiplex PCR; TCRdb keeps only in-frame clonotypes and omits some of them. The sample has about 120,000 clones, around 87% seen once. Sequencing was performed on PBMCs. These receptors originate from a woman aged 60-75 years with lung cancer. Both conserved end residues are part of each CDR3.

>TRBJ1-4|TRBV5-4
CASSSFTGADEKLFF
>TRBJ2-5|TRBV30
CAWARGQGGQETQYF
>TRBJ1-2|TRBV4-3
CASSRDRIQDANYGYTF
>TRBJ2-2|TRBV5-6
CASSTPGLDTGELFF
>TRBJ2-1|TRBV19
CASSNRMNWAEGGNEQFF
>TRBJ2-7|TRBV29-1
CSARGSSYEQYF
>TRBJ1-6|TRBV3-1/TRBV3-2
CASSPRGSGGDSPLHF
>TRBJ1-1|TRBV6-6
CASSSPGLLNTEAFF
>TRBJ1-4|TRBV7-8
CASSLHGQGEKLFF
>TRBJ2-2|TRBV9
CASSVAAGANTGELFF
>TRBJ1-6|TRBV12-1
CASSFEPSQGQWNSPLHF